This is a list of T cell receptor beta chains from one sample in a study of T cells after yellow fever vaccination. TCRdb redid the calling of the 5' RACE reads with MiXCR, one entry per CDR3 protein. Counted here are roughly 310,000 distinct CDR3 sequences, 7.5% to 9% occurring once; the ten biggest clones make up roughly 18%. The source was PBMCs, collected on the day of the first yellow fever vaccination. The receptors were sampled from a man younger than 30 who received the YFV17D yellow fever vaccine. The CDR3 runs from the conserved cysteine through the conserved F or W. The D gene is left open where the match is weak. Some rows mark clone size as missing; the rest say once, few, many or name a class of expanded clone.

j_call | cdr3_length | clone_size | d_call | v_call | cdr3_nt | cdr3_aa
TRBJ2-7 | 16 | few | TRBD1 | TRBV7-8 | TGTGCCAGCAGCTTAGGGACAGGGCGGAGCTCCTACGAGCAGTACTTC | CASSLGTGRSSYEQYF
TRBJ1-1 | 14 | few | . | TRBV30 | TGTGCCTGGAGTGTACGGGTCAGGGTAGGTGAAGCTTTCTTT | CAWSVRVRVGEAFF
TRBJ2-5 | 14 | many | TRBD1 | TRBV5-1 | TGCGCCAGCAGCTACCGGGACAGGCAAGAGACCCAGTACTTC | CASSYRDRQETQYF
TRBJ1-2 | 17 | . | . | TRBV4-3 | TGCGCCAGCAGCCAAGATCCCCGCATACTCCCTAACTATGGCTACACCTTC | CASSQDPRILPNYGYTF
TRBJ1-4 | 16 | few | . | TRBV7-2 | TGTGCCAGCACCGGGGGCGGGACACTAACTAATGAAAAACTGTTTTTT | CASTGGGTLTNEKLFF
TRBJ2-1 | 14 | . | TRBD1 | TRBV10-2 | TGCGCCAGCAGTGTAAGGGGGCCCGGGGTGGAGCAGTTCTTC | CASSVRGPGVEQFF
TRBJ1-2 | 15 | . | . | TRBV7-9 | TGTGCCAGCAGCCCCCTCGCGGCGGGGATGTATGGCTACACCTTC | CASSPLAAGMYGYTF
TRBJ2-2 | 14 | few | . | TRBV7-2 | TGTGCCAGCAGCCCCATAAGGGGGGCCGGGGAGCTGTTTTTT | CASSPIRGAGELFF
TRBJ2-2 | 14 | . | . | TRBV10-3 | TGTGCCACCAACGAGGGGGAGAACACCGGGGAGCTGTTTTTT | CATNEGENTGELFF
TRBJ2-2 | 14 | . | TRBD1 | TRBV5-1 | TGCGCCAGCGAAGCAGGGGGAAGGACCGGGGAGCTGTTTTTT | CASEAGGRTGELFF
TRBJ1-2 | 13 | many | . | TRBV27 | TGTGCCAGCAGCTTATCCGGGGGCTATGGCTACACCTTC | CASSLSGGYGYTF
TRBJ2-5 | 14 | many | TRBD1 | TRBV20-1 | TGCAGTGCACCAAGCCCAGGGACAGGGGAGACCCAGTACTTC | CSAPSPGTGETQYF
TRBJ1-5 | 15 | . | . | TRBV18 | TGTGCCAGCTCACCTGGACAAAGCGGCAATCAGCCCCAGCATTTT | CASSPGQSGNQPQHF
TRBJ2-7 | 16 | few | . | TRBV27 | TGTGCCAGCAGTCCTACCAGGACAGCTGGAGGGTACGAGCAGTACTTC | CASSPTRTAGGYEQYF
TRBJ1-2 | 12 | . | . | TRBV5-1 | TGCGCCAGCAGGATGTACGATTATGGCTACACCTTC | CASRMYDYGYTF
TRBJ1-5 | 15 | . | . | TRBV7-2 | TGTGCCAGCAGCTTAGACGTATCCTACAATCAGCCCCAGCATTTT | CASSLDVSYNQPQHF
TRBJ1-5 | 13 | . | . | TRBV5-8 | TGTGCCAGCAGCTTGGGTCGCCACCAGCCCCAGCATTTT | CASSLGRHQPQHF
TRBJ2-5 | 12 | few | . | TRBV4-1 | TGCGCCAGCAGCCAAGGTGCGGGGACCCAGTACTTC | CASSQGAGTQYF
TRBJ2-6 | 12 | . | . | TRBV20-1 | TGCAGTGCATACTCTGGGGCCAACGTCCTGACTTTC | CSAYSGANVLTF
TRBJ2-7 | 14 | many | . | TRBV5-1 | TGCGCCAGCAGCCCGGAGGGGACAACCTTGGAGCAGTACTTC | CASSPEGTTLEQYF
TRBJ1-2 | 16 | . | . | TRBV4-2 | TGTGCCAGCAGCCAAGTGGGGCAGGCCCGAGACTATGGCTACACCTTC | CASSQVGQARDYGYTF
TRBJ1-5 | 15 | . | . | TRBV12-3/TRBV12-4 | TGTGCCAGCAGTCCCCCCGGAGGGCGAGAGCAGCCCCAGCATTTT | CASSPPGGREQPQHF
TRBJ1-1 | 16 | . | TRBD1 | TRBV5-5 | TGTGCCAGCAGCTTGGGATCCGGGACAGGGGTCACTGAAGCTTTCTTT | CASSLGSGTGVTEAFF
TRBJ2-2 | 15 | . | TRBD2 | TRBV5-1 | TGCGCCAGCACCGGACTAGCGGGGGTCACCGGGGAGCTGTTTTTT | CASTGLAGVTGELFF
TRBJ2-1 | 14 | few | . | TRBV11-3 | TGTGCCAGCAGCCACAAATCCCCCTACAATGAGCAGTTCTTC | CASSHKSPYNEQFF
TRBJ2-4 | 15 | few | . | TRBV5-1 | TGCGCCAGCAGCCCGACAGGGAGGGGCCCCAACATTCAGTACTTC | CASSPTGRGPNIQYF
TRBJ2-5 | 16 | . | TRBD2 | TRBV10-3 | TGTGCCATCAGTGAGTCAATGGTGGCGGGGGAAGAGACCCAGTACTTC | CAISESMVAGEETQYF
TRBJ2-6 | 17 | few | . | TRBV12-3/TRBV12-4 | TGTGCCAGCTCCGGGACAAGTAAACCGTCTGGGGCCAACGTCCTGACTTTC | CASSGTSKPSGANVLTF
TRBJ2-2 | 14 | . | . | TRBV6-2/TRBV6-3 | TGTGCCAGCCGACAGAGTTTAATTACCGGGGAGCTGTTTTTT | CASRQSLITGELFF
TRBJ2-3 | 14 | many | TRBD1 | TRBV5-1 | TGCGCCAGCAGCTTGAGGACAGGGTCGGATACGCAGTATTTT | CASSLRTGSDTQYF
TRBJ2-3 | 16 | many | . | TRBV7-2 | TGTGCCAGCAGCCGTCCCCCCAGGGGCAGCGTGGATACGCAGTATTTT | CASSRPPRGSVDTQYF
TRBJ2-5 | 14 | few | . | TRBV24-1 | TGTGCCACCAGTGATTTCACAGGGTCGGAGACCCAGTACTTC | CATSDFTGSETQYF
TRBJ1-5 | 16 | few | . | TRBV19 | TGTGCCAGTAGTGTTGCTGAGGATTTTAGCAATCAGCCCCAGCATTTT | CASSVAEDFSNQPQHF
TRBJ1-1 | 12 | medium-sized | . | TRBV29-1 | TGCAGCGTTGATGCGGGCAACGCTGAAGCTTTCTTT | CSVDAGNAEAFF
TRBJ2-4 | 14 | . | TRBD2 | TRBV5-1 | TGCGCCAGCAGCCAAAGCGGGGCGAAAAACATTCAGTACTTC | CASSQSGAKNIQYF
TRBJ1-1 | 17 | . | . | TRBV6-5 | TGTGCCAGCAGTTACTCAGACAGAGACCTTGAGTACACTGAAGCTTTCTTT | CASSYSDRDLEYTEAFF
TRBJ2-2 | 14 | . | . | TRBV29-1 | TGCAGCGTTCTGCGAGGGGACCTCACCGGGGAGCTGTTTTTT | CSVLRGDLTGELFF
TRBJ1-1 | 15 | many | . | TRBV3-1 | TGTGCCAGCAGCCCCGGACAGCTCTTGAACACTGAAGCTTTCTTT | CASSPGQLLNTEAFF
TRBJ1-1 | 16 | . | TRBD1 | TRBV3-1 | TGTGCCAGCAGCCAAGGATTGACAGGGGAGGGGACTGAAGCTTTCTTT | CASSQGLTGEGTEAFF
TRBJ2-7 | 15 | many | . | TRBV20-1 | TGCAGTGCACTCCTCCCGGGCAGGACAGATTACGAGCAGTACTTC | CSALLPGRTDYEQYF
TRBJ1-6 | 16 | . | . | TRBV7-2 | TGTGCCAGCAGCTTTCGGGACTCAACCCGCGGTTCACCCCTCCACTTT | CASSFRDSTRGSPLHF
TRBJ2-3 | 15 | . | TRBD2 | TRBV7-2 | TGTGCCAGCACCAATTGGGGGGGGACCACAGATACGCAGTATTTT | CASTNWGGTTDTQYF
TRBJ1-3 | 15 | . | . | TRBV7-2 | TGTGCCAGCAGCTCCCAGTCCTTCGGTGGAAACACCATATATTTT | CASSSQSFGGNTIYF
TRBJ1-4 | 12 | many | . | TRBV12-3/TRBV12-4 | TGTGCCAGCAGAAGGCCGGCGGAAAAACTGTTTTTT | CASRRPAEKLFF
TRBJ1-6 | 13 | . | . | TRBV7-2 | TGTGCCAGCAGCTTACCACAGGGTAGGCCCCTCCACTTT | CASSLPQGRPLHF
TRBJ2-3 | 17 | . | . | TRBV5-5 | TGTGCCAGCAGCTTGCCCCCTGGACTTCGGTCCACAGATACGCAGTATTTT | CASSLPPGLRSTDTQYF
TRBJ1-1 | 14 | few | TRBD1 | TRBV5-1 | TGCGCCAGCAGGTTACAGGGGATGAACACTGAAGCTTTCTTT | CASRLQGMNTEAFF
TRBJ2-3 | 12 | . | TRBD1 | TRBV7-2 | TGTGCCAGCAGCCCAGGACAGGGTTCGCAGTATTTT | CASSPGQGSQYF
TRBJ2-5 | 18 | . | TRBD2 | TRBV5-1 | TGCGCCAGCAGCTTGGTGCTCGGGGCCCCTAGCGGGGAAGAGACCCAGTACTTC | CASSLVLGAPSGEETQYF
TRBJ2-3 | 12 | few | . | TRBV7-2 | TGTGCCAGCAGCTTAGGGGTTGTTGGGAAGTATTTT | CASSLGVVGKYF